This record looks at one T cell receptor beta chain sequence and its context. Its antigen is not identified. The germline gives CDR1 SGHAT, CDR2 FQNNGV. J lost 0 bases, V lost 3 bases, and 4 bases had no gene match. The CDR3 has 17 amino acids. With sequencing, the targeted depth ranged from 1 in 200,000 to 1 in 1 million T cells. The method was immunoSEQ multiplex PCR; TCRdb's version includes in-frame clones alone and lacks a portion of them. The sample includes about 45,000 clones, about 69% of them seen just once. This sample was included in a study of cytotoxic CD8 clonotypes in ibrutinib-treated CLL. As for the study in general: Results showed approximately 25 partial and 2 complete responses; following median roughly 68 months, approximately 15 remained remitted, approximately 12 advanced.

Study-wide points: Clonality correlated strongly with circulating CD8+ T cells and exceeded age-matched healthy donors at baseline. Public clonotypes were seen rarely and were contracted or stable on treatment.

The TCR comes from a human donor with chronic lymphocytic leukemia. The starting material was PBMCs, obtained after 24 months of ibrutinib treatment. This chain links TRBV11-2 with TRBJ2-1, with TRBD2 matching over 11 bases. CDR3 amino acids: CASSFTSGGASYNEQFF. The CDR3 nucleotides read TGTGCCAGCAGCTTTACTAGCGGGGGAGCCTCCTACAATGAGCAGTTCTTC.